One and the same sample provided the 30 T cell receptor beta chains below, sequenced in a study of control samples from healthy donors and cancer patients. Using immunoSEQ multiplex PCR, the repertoire was profiled, and TCRdb retains in-frame clones only, with some absent. The table has some 66,000 clones, 65% to 90% seen once; the top ten hold roughly 5%. The source material was blood. These receptors were collected from a man aged 35-49 years in good health.

The CDR3 region has the DNA TGTGCCAGCAGTTACTCGAGGGACCGGGACCCATATAATTCACCCCTCCACTTT. Its protein product is CASSYSRDRDPYNSPLHF. V gene TRBV6-2 or TRBV6-3 combines with J gene TRBJ1-6; perhaps TRBD1 as D (5 bases). Trimming shortened V by 0 bases and J by 4 bases, and 16 bases separated the two germline ends. Germline CDR1 is MNHEY and CDR2 is SVGEGT. The CDR3 is 18 amino acids.

The chain recombines TRBV5-4 with TRBJ1-1; a weak D match, TRBD1 (5 bases). The CDR3 contains 13 residues. Germline loops: CDR1 SGHNT, CDR2 YYREEE (reference sequence). V lost 1 base and J 7 bases, leaving 11 bases between the germline ends. CDR3 in amino acids: CASSLWGGVEAFF. In DNA form, the CDR3 reads TGTGCCAGCAGCTTGTGGGGGGGGGTTGAAGCTTTCTTT.

The chain joins TRBV4-3 to TRBJ2-3; D might be TRBD2 (5 bases). CDR1 is LGHNA and CDR2 is YSLEER in the germline V gene. This CDR3 region has 18 residues. Trimming took 0 bases from V and 4 from J, leaving 20 bases between them. DNA for the CDR3: TGCGCCAGCAGCCAAGATGTGCGGCGTGGACTCCCTGCAGATACGCAGTATTTT. Its protein is CASSQDVRRGLPADTQYF.

This clone was counted only a few times. CDR3 bases: TGTGCCAGCAGCCCGTTGTATAATTCACCCCTCCACTTT. This sequence encodes CASSPLYNSPLHF. This chain links TRBV6-6 with TRBJ1-6, with D uncertain. The CDR3 runs 13 residues. Germline V gene data show CDR1 as MNHNY and CDR2 as SVGAGI (reference sequence). V lost 6 bases to trimming and J lost 4 bases, with 7 bases between them.

This sequence joins TRBV7-2 and TRBJ1-3; D perhaps matches TRBD1 (6 bases). V lost 3 bases, J lost 2 bases, and 11 bases lay in between. The CDR3 has 15 residues. Germline CDR1 reads SGHTA; CDR2 reads FQGNSA. In nucleotides, the CDR3 is TGTGCCAGCAGCTTCCGGACAGTACCTGGAAACACCATATATTTT. This codes for CASSFRTVPGNTIYF.

The V gene is TRBV5-1, the J gene TRBJ2-1; D unclear. CDR3 size: 15 residues. Germline V CDR1 and CDR2: SGHRS, YFSETQ. V was cut by 1 base and J by 0 bases, with 8 bases left in between. The DNA for the CDR3 is TGCGCCAGCAGCTTGTCGGATACCTCCTACAATGAGCAGTTCTTC. It encodes CASSLSDTSYNEQFF.

This chain links TRBV5-1 with TRBJ2-7; 9 bases are shared with TRBD2. The CDR3 totals 15 residues. V was pared by 0 bases and J by 6 bases, with 7 bases of the junction left unmatched. Germline V gene lookup returns CDR1 SGHRS and CDR2 YFSETQ. In DNA form, the CDR3 reads TGCGCCAGCAGCTTGGAAGCTAGCGGGATTCCCGAGCAGTACTTC. Residues: CASSLEASGIPEQYF.

The chain is built from TRBV11-1 and TRBJ1-4; D uncertain. Germline V CDR1 and CDR2: SGHAT, FQDESV (reference sequence). The CDR3 consists of 14 residues. Trimming cost V 8 bases and J 5 bases, with 15 bases left between them. The CDR3 nucleotides are TGTGCCAGCCAGAAGGAGGAAGAAAATGAAAAACTGTTTTTT. It specifies CASQKEEENEKLFF.

This clone is categorized as medium-sized (0.01 to 0.1%). This chain uses TRBV4-3 with TRBJ2-2, with 9 nucleotides matching TRBD1. The CDR3 is 16 residues long. V lost 1 base to trimming and J lost 5 bases; unmatched junction nucleotides: 5. CDR1 LGHNA and CDR2 YSLEER come from the germline V gene. The CDR3 DNA sequence: TGCGCCAGCAGCCAAGGGACAGGGGTTGGGACCGGGGAGCTGTTTTTT. This encodes CASSQGTGVGTGELFF.

V usage is TRBV9 and J usage is TRBJ2-5, with D possibly being TRBD2 (6 bases). The CDR3 runs to 15 residues. Per the germline V gene, CDR1 is SGDLS and CDR2 is YYNGEE. V shed 0 bases and J shed 5 bases, with 14 bases lying between them. This chain's CDR3 is CASSVEGTLEETQYF. The CDR3 nucleotides read TGTGCCAGCAGCGTAGAAGGGACTCTGGAGGAGACCCAGTACTTC.

The CDR3, as DNA: TGTGCCACCAGCAGAGATCGAGGGATCGGGGAGCTGTTTTTT. It is translated as CATSRDRGIGELFF. The chain links TRBV15 to TRBJ2-2; a weak D match, TRBD2 (5 bases). Per the germline V gene, CDR1 is LNHNV and CDR2 is YYDKDF (reference sequence). The CDR3 is 14 residues long. The V end was cut by 0 bases, the J end by 7 bases, with 9 bases between.

The CDR3 DNA reads TGTGCCAGCAGACCCCCAGGGCGAACTGAAGCTTTCTTT. Its protein is CASRPPGRTEAFF. The rearrangement links TRBV6-5 to TRBJ1-1; maybe TRBD1 (5 bases). CDR3 length equals 13 residues. V was pared by 6 bases and J by 5 bases, with 13 bases between. Germline CDR1 and CDR2: MNHEY and SVGAGI.

The chain links TRBV2 to TRBJ2-5; 9 bases map to TRBD1. In germline, CDR1 is SNHLY, CDR2 FYNNEI. After removal of 8 bases from V and 2 bases from J, the junction contained 9 bases not matched to a gene. The CDR3 totals 15 residues. As DNA, the CDR3 is TGTGCCAGCTGCAACCTGGGGACAGGGCAAGAGACCCAGTACTTC. Amino acids: CASCNLGTGQETQYF.

The genes are TRBV7-2 and TRBJ1-5; the D is unclear. The germline gives CDR1 SGHTA, CDR2 FQGNSA. CDR3 size: 15 residues. Trimming left V 2 bases short and J 7 bases short, with 15 bases between. Here the CDR3 DNA reads TGTGCCAGCAGCTTATACGGGGAATTAGGACAGCCCCAGCATTTT. Its protein is CASSLYGELGQPQHF.

The gene calls are TRBV10-3 and TRBJ1-1; 7 bases align to TRBD1. This CDR3 has 12 residues. The germline gives CDR1 ENHRY, CDR2 SYGVKD. The trim removed 5 bases at V and 6 bases at J, leaving 3 bases unmatched. The chain's CDR3 is CAISSRGSEAFF. In nucleotides, the CDR3 is TGTGCCATCAGTAGCAGGGGGTCTGAAGCTTTCTTT.

This clone was counted only a few times. The chain is built from TRBV6-6 and TRBJ2-5; possibly TRBD1 for D (5 bases). Trimming removed 7 bases from V and 2 bases from J, with 8 bases in between. The CDR3 is made up of 12 amino acids. Germline V CDR1 and CDR2: MNHNY, SVGAGI (reference sequence). CDR3 sequence: CASKGVQETQYF. In DNA form, the CDR3 reads TGTGCCAGCAAAGGGGTACAAGAGACCCAGTACTTC.

The rearrangement uses TRBV10-3 and TRBJ2-3; possibly TRBD1 for D (6 bases). Germline V gene lookup returns CDR1 ENHRY and CDR2 SYGVKD. V was clipped by 6 bases and J by 3 bases, with 7 bases between them. The CDR3 spans 12 residues. The DNA for the CDR3 is TGTGCCATCAGGGACAGAACAGATACGCAGTATTTT. Translation: CAIRDRTDTQYF.

V and J are TRBV6-6 and TRBJ1-1; D may be TRBD1 (5 bases). This CDR3 is 12 amino acids long. The V gene lost 8 bases and the J gene lost 3 bases, with 10 bases spanning the gap. Germline V gene data show CDR1 as MNHNY and CDR2 as SVGAGI (reference sequence). As DNA, the CDR3 is TGTGCCAGCGGGGCAGCCCACACTGAAGCTTTCTTT. This translates into CASGAAHTEAFF.

The rearrangement joins TRBV19 to TRBJ1-5; no reliable D call. Trimming cost V 7 bases and J 2 bases, with 12 bases left between them. The CDR3 loop spans 14 amino acids. The germline gives CDR1 LNHDA, CDR2 SQIVND (reference sequence). The DNA for the CDR3 is TGTGCCAGTACTACCCCAAGGGGCAATCAGCCCCAGCATTTT. It encodes CASTTPRGNQPQHF.

This clone was detected a few times. The rearrangement links TRBV5-1 to TRBJ1-2; D not certain. V lost 2 bases, J lost 4 bases, and 12 bases lay in between. Germline loops: CDR1 SGHRS, CDR2 YFSETQ. The CDR3 contains 14 residues. The CDR3 sequence: CASSLLQRSYGYTF. DNA for the CDR3: TGCGCCAGCAGCTTACTTCAGCGCTCCTATGGCTACACCTTC.

This chain joins TRBV11-3 and TRBJ2-2; no firm D call. CDR3 size: 15 residues. Germline lookup yields CDR1 SGHNT and CDR2 YENEEA. V was clipped by 5 bases and J by 2 bases, with 12 bases between them. CDR3 sequence reads: CASSLWSENTGELFF. CDR3 nucleotides: TGTGCCAGCAGCCTCTGGTCCGAAAACACCGGGGAGCTGTTTTTT.

CDR3 sequence reads: CASSETQPGTSGSDEQFF. CDR3 coding DNA: TGTGCCAGCAGTGAGACACAACCTGGGACTAGCGGGAGCGATGAGCAGTTCTTC. V usage is TRBV6-4 and J usage is TRBJ2-1, with 14 bases fitting TRBD2. The CDR3 has 18 amino acids. Germline-derived CDR1 and CDR2 are MRHNA and SNTAGT. With V trimmed by 3 bases and J by 8 bases, 12 bases remained unmatched.

The chain employs TRBV27 and TRBJ2-3, with D possibly being TRBD1 (6 bases). Trimming removed 3 bases at V and 0 bases at J, with 10 bases between. CDR3 length: 15 residues. CDR1 is MNHEY and CDR2 is SMNVEV in the germline V gene (reference sequence). CDR3 loop: CASSFNRASTDTQYF. The CDR3 DNA follows: TGTGCCAGCAGTTTCAACAGGGCTAGCACAGATACGCAGTATTTT.

The rearrangement joins TRBV11-2 to TRBJ1-4, with D perhaps matching TRBD1 (6 bases). This CDR3 is 14 amino acids long. The germline CDR1 and CDR2 sequences are SGHAT and FQNNGV. Trimming cost V 5 bases and J 2 bases, with 9 bases left between them. CDR3 nucleotides: TGTGCCAGCAGCCTGAGGGGGACTAATGAAAAACTGTTTTTT. The encoded protein is CASSLRGTNEKLFF.

The V call is TRBV6-5, the J call TRBJ1-2; 7 bases map to TRBD1. V shed 10 bases, J shed 8 bases, and the junction held 13 bases outside the gene matches. The CDR3 has 13 residues. Germline CDR1 and CDR2: MNHEY and SVGAGI. This CDR3 reads CATRADRAGGYTF. CDR3 DNA sequence: TGTGCCACTCGCGCCGACAGGGCCGGGGGCTACACCTTC.

CDR3 in DNA: TGTGCCAGCAGCCCCGGACAGGGGATCTATGGCTACACCTTC. It yields the protein CASSPGQGIYGYTF. V gene TRBV9 combines with J gene TRBJ1-2; 9 nucleotides match TRBD1. V shed 4 bases and J 4 bases; nucleotides not matched to a gene: 5. Germline lookup yields CDR1 SGDLS and CDR2 YYNGEE. This CDR3 region has 14 residues.

The chain links TRBV11-3 to TRBJ1-2; D might be TRBD1 (6 bases). CDR1 SGHNT and CDR2 YENEEA come from the germline V gene. The CDR3 extends over 15 amino acids. V was shortened by 0 bases and J by 7 bases, with 15 bases between the two germline ends. This chain's CDR3 is CASSLDTGTVSGYTF. CDR3 in DNA: TGTGCCAGCAGCTTAGATACAGGGACGGTCAGTGGCTACACCTTC.

CDR3 in DNA: TGTGCCAGCAGCGTATCGGCGGCAGAGACCCAGTACTTC. This sequence encodes CASSVSAAETQYF. This chain connects TRBV9 to TRBJ2-5; D gene ambiguous. The CDR3 runs 13 residues. Per the germline V gene, CDR1 is SGDLS and CDR2 is YYNGEE. Trimming cost V 1 base and J 4 bases, with 8 bases left between them.

V is TRBV19 and J is TRBJ1-5; D might be TRBD1 (5 bases). Trimming pared 2 bases from V and 1 base from J, leaving 9 bases between. This CDR3 spans 15 amino acids. CDR1 and CDR2 (germline): LNHDA, SQIVND (reference sequence). CDR3 DNA sequence: TGTGCCAGTAGTATAACCAGGGACAGCAATCAGCCCCAGCATTTT. Its translation: CASSITRDSNQPQHF.

This chain uses TRBV3-1 (or the pseudogene TRBV3-2) with TRBJ1-1, with TRBD1 identical over 7 bases. The CDR3 extends over 14 amino acids. V lost 3 bases and J lost 6; bases outside the gene matches: 7. Germline lookup yields CDR1 LGHDT and CDR2 YNNKEL (reference sequence). The CDR3 sequence is CASSQSQGFPEAFF. The DNA for the CDR3 is TGTGCCAGCAGCCAGTCACAGGGGTTCCCTGAAGCTTTCTTT.